What follows are 11 T cell receptor beta chains derived from one specimen sequenced in a study of blood T cell repertoires in COVID-19. TCRdb's table, derived via immunoSEQ multiplex PCR, lists solely in-frame clones and lacks some. Among more than 100,000 clones, under 90% were seen once, and the ten largest hold about 8.4%. The sequenced material came from peripheral blood. The receptors originated from a woman aged 55-70 years with active or convalescent COVID-19.

This clone was observed a few times. V gene TRBV10-3 combines with J gene TRBJ1-5, with TRBD1 matching over 9 bases. Germline lookup yields CDR1 ENHRY and CDR2 SYGVKD. The CDR3 length is 14 residues. Unmatched junction bases numbered 2, after V lost 4 bases and J lost 4 bases. The CDR3 loop is CAISGGQGNQPQHF. CDR3 coding DNA: TGTGCCATCAGTGGGGGACAGGGAAATCAGCCCCAGCATTTT.

V usage is TRBV28 and J usage is TRBJ1-3, with D hard to call. This CDR3 region has 16 residues. From germline, CDR1 is MDHEN and CDR2 SYDVKM. The V end lost 7 bases, the J end lost 0 bases, and 16 bases lay between the germline ends. The CDR3: CASKFMDYHSGNTIYF. The CDR3 nucleotides read TGTGCCAGCAAATTCATGGACTACCACTCTGGAAACACCATATATTTT.

The DNA of the CDR3 is TGCGCCAGCAGCTTGGGGCTAGCGGGGAACACCGGGGAGCTGTTTTTT. Its protein is CASSLGLAGNTGELFF. J is TRBJ2-2 and V is TRBV5-1, with 8 nucleotides matching TRBD2. CDR1 is SGHRS, CDR2 YFSETQ, per germline. The ends lost 0 bases at V and 1 base at J; junction bases unmatched: 2. The length of the CDR3 is 16 residues.

The CDR3 reads CASSKVGGSGNSPLHF. As DNA, the CDR3 is TGTGCCAGCAGCAAAGTGGGGGGGAGTGGTAATTCACCCCTCCACTTT. The rearrangement joins TRBV21-1 to TRBJ1-6. TRBV21-1 is a pseudogene locus. This CDR3 region has 16 residues.

This chain links TRBV10-3 with TRBJ2-2; D perhaps matches TRBD2 (6 bases). The V end lost 5 bases, the J end lost 4 bases, and 17 bases lay between the germline ends. Germline V gives CDR1 ENHRY, CDR2 SYGVKD. This CDR3 comprises 16 residues. This CDR3 is CAISSLGGSGTGELFF. As DNA, the CDR3 is TGTGCCATCAGTTCCCTTGGGGGGTCGGGCACCGGGGAGCTGTTTTTT.

This sequence joins TRBV6-5 and TRBJ2-1, with D hard to call. The CDR3 is made up of 14 amino acids. Germline-derived CDR1 and CDR2 are MNHEY and SVGAGI. V was pared by 6 bases and J by 9 bases, with 18 bases between. CDR3 in DNA: TGTGCCAGCAGGGCGTGGTCCGGAACGGGTGAGCAGTTCTTC. Residues: CASRAWSGTGEQFF.

This chain joins TRBV28 and TRBJ2-1; 7 bases line up with TRBD1. Losses at the gene ends were 6 bases for V and 4 bases for J; bases not matched to a gene: 9. Germline CDR1 is MDHEN and CDR2 is SYDVKM. The CDR3 is 15 amino acids. The DNA for the CDR3 is TGTGCCAGCAGCCCCCGGGACAGACTGTACAATGAGCAGTTCTTC. It codes for CASSPRDRLYNEQFF.

V is TRBV28 and J is TRBJ1-1, with D possibly TRBD1 on 6 matching bases. CDR3 length: 11 residues. Trimming left V 11 bases short and J 5 bases short, with 12 bases between. Germline CDR1 and CDR2: MDHEN and SYDVKM. As DNA, the CDR3 is TGTGCCGCGGTTGGACAGACTGAAGCTTTCTTT. Translation gives CAAVGQTEAFF.

This sequence joins TRBV30 and TRBJ1-2, with 7 bases matching TRBD1. The CDR3 is made up of 15 amino acids. Germline trimming cut 2 bases from V and 4 bases from J; bases unmatched to any gene: 10. CDR1 GTSNPN and CDR2 SVGIG come from the germline V gene (reference sequence). This chain's CDR3 is CAWSTGVNSCYGYTF. The CDR3, as DNA: TGTGCCTGGAGTACAGGGGTGAATTCCTGCTATGGCTACACCTTC.

The rearrangement uses TRBV7-9 and TRBJ1-5; D remains ambiguous. Trimming took 1 base from V and 5 from J, leaving 6 bases between them. The CDR3 consists of 13 residues. In germline, CDR1 is SEHNR, CDR2 FQNEAQ (reference sequence). CDR3 DNA sequence: TGTGCCAGCAGCTTAGAGGAGTATCAGCCCCAGCATTTT. Protein sequence: CASSLEEYQPQHF.

The sample holds one count of this clone. The chain carries TRBV7-9 and TRBJ2-2, with a tentative D call TRBD1 (6 bases). V lost 5 bases, J lost 0 bases, and 10 bases lay in between. The V gene's germline CDR1 is SEHNR and CDR2 FQNEAQ (reference sequence). The CDR3 extends over 15 amino acids. The CDR3 nucleotides are TGTGCCAGCAGCGTCAGGGGTCCGAACACCGGGGAGCTGTTTTTT. It encodes CASSVRGPNTGELFF.